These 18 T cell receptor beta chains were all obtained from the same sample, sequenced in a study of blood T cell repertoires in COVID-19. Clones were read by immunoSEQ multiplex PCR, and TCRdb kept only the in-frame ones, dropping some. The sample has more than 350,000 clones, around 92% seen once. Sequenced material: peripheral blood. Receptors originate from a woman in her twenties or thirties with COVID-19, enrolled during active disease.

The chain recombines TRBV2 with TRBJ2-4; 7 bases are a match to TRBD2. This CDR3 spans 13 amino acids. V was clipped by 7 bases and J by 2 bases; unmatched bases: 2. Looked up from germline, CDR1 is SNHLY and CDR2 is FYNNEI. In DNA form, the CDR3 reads TGTGCCAGCATCGGGGGGACCAAAAACATTCAGTACTTC. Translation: CASIGGTKNIQYF.

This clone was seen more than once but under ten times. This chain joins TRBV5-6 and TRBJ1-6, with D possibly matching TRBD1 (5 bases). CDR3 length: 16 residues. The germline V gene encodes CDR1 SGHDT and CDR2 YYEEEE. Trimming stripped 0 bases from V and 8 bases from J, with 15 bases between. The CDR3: CASSLDSGRGDSPLHF. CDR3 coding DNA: TGTGCCAGCAGCTTGGATTCCGGGAGAGGGGATTCACCCCTCCACTTT.

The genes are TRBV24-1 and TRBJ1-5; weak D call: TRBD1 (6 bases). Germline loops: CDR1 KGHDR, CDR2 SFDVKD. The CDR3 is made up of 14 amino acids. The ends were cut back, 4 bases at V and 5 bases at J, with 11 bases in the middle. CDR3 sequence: CATSEGQPDQPQHF. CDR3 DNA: TGTGCCACCAGTGAAGGACAGCCGGATCAGCCCCAGCATTTT.

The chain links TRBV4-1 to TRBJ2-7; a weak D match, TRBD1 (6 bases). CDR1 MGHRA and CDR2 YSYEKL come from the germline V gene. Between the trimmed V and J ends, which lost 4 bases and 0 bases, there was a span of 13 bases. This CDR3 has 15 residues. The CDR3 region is CASSPGQMSSYEQYV. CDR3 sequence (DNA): TGCGCCAGCAGCCCCGGACAGATGAGCTCCTACGAGCAGTACGTC.

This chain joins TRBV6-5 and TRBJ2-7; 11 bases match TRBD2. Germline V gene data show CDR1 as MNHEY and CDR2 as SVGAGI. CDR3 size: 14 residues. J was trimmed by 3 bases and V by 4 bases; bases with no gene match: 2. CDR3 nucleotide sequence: TGTGCCAGCAGTTCAGGACTAGCGGGCTACGAGCAGTACTTC. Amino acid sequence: CASSSGLAGYEQYF.

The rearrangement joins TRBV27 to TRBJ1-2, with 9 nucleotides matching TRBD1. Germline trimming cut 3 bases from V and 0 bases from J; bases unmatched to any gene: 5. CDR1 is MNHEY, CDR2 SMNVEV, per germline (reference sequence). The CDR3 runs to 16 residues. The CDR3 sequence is CASSLRGQGPNYGYTF. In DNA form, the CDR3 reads TGTGCCAGCAGTTTGCGGGGACAGGGCCCTAACTATGGCTACACCTTC.

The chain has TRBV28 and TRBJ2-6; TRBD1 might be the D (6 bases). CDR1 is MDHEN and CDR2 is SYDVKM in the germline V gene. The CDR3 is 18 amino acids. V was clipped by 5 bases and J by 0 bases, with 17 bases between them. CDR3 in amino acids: CASSTLAGANSGANVLTF. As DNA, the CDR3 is TGTGCCAGCAGTACCCTCGCAGGGGCGAACTCTGGGGCCAACGTCCTGACTTTC.

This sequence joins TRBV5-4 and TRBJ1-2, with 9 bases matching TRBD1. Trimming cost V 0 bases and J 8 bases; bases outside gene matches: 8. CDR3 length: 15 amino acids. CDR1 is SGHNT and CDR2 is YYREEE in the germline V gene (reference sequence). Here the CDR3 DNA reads TGTGCCAGCAGCTTGGACCGGGACAGGGTCTGGGGCTACACCTTC. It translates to CASSLDRDRVWGYTF.

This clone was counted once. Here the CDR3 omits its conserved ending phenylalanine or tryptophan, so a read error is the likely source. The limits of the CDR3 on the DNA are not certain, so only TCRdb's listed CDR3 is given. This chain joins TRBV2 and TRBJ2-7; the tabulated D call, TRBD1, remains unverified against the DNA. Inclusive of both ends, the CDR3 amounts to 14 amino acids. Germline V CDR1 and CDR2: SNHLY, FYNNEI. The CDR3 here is CASSESSPRGQPFP.

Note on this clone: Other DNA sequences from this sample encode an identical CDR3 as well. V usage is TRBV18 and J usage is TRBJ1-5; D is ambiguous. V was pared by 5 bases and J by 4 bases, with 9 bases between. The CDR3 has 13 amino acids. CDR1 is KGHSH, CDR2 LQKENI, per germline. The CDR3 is CASSSGENQPQHF. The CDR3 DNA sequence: TGTGCCAGCTCATCGGGAGAGAATCAGCCCCAGCATTTT.

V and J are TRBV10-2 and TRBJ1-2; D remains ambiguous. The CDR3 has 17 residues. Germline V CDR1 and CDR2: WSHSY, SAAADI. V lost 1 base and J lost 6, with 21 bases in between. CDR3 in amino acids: CASSEWAPTSITDGYTF. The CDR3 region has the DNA TGCGCCAGCAGTGAGTGGGCGCCGACGTCTATAACGGATGGCTACACCTTC.

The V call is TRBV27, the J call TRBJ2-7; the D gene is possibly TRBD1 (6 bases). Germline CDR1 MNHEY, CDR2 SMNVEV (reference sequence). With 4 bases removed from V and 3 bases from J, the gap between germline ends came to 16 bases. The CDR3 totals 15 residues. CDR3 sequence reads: CASSSQPGQVYEQYF. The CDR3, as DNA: TGTGCCAGCAGTTCACAACCGGGACAAGTCTACGAGCAGTACTTC.

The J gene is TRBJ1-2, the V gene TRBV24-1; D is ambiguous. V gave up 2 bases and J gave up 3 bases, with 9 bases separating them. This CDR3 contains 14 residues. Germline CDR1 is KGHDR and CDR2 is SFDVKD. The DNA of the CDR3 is TGTGCCACCAGTGATTCGAGGGAGGACTATGGCTACACCTTC. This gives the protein CATSDSREDYGYTF.

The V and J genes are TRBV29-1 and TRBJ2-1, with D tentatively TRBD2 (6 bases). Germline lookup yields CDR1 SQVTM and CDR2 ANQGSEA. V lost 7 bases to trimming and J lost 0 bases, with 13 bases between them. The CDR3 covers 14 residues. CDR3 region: CSGYGGSSYNEQFF. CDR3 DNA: TGCAGCGGGTACGGGGGAAGCTCCTACAATGAGCAGTTCTTC.

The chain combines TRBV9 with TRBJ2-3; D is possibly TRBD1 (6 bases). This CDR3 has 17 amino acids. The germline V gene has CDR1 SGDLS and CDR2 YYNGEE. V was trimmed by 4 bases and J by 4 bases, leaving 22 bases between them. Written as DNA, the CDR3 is TGTGCCAGCAGCCTCCTTCCCGACAGGACCCCCCCAGATACGCAGTATTTT. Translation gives CASSLLPDRTPPDTQYF. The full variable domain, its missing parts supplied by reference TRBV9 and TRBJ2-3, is DSGVTQTPKHLITATGQRVTLRCSPRSGDLSVYWYQQSLDQGLQFLIQYYNGEERAKGNILERFSAQQFPDLHSELNLSSLELGDSALYFCASSLLPDRTPPDTQYFGPGTRLTVL.

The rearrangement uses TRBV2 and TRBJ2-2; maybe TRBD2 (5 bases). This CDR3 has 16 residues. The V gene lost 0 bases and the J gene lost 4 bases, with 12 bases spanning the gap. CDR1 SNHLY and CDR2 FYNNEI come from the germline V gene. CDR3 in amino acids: CASSEAPSRSTGELFF. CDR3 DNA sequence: TGTGCCAGCAGTGAAGCCCCTAGCAGGTCCACCGGGGAGCTGTTTTTT. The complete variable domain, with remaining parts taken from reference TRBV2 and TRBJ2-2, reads EPEVTQTPSHQVTQMGQEVILRCVPISNHLYFYWYRQILGQKVEFLVSFYNNEISEKSEIFDDQFSVERPDGSNFTLKIRSTKLEDSAMYFCASSEAPSRSTGELFFGEGSRLTVL.

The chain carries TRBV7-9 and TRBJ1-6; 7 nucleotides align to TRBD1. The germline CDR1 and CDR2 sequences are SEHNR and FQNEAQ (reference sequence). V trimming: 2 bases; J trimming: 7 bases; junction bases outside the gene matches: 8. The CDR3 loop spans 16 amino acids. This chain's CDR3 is CASSLSGGQINSPLHF. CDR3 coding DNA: TGTGCCAGCAGCTTAAGCGGGGGACAGATCAATTCACCCCTCCACTTT.

This CDR3 is CASSYSRSNQPQHF. The DNA for the CDR3 is TGTGCCAGCAGTTACAGCAGGAGCAATCAGCCCCAGCATTTT. This chain connects TRBV6-2 or TRBV6-3 to TRBJ1-5; D not resolved. CDR3 length equals 14 residues. Trimming pared 2 bases from V and 1 base from J, leaving 6 bases between. Germline V gene data show CDR1 as MNHEY and CDR2 as SVGEGT.